Below are 11 T cell receptor delta chains sequenced from a single sample in a study of γδ T cells in repeated Plasmodium falciparum infection listed by TCRdb under 2021. Library preparation used multiplex PCR. The sequencer was an Illumina MiSeq. TCRdb called clones from the public reads with CATT, and repeated DNA sequences were later combined into one row. This sample is represented by approximately 50,000 delta-chain clones; approximately 2% of them were singletons. The top ten hold around 25% of the sample. For bulk TCR repertoire analysis, Vgamma9/Vdelta2+ and Vdelta2-negative gammadelta T cell populations were isolated by flow sorting from peripheral blood mononuclear cells. The source material was gamma-delta T cells from blood. All receptors derive from a pool of human donors (malaria-infected and uninfected, not separated).

This clone was detected ten times or more. The protein given by TCRdb reflects a much larger clone and differs at residue 3 from this DNA's translation, likely from a read error; the protein shown is the DNA's translation. This chain links TRDV3 with TRDJ1, with TRDD3 identical over 8 bases. This CDR3 contains 15 residues. V lost 5 bases to trimming and J lost 0 bases; unmatched junction nucleotides: 11. Germline assignment: CDR1 TVYSNPD and CDR2 GDNSRS (reference sequence). The CDR3 sequence is CAPQGDNPYTDKLIF. CDR3 coding DNA: TGTGCCCCCCAGGGGGATAATCCGTACACCGATAAACTCATCTTT.

Turning to this clone: With only one base between it and a far larger clone, this is likely a read error. Within the sample, other DNA sequences also encode this same CDR3. V usage is TRDV1 and J usage is TRDJ1; no definite D call. V was trimmed by 0 bases and J by 0 bases, leaving 17 bases between them. Germline V gene data show CDR1 as TSWWSYY and CDR2 as QGS. CDR3 length: 18 residues. Written as DNA, the CDR3 is TGTGCTCTTGGGGAACTCGACCGTCCTCCGGGTTACACCGATAAACTCATCTTT. Amino acids: CALGELDRPPGYTDKLIF.

There are a few counts of this clone. This likely came from a read error, as a far larger clone is one base away. The same CDR3 also results from other DNA sequences found in this sample. No J gene call was made, and the V gene is TRDV2; the tabulated D call, TRDD3, remains unverified against the DNA. The CDR3 spans 15 residues. CDR1 is GEAIGNYY and CDR2 is EKD in the germline V gene. The CDR3 sequence is CACDPLGSGRDKLIF. In DNA form, the CDR3 reads TGTGCCTGTGACCCCCTGGGGAGCGGACGCGATAAACTCATATTT.

This clone was found many times. A far larger clone is just one base off, so this is likely a read error. Other DNA sequences in the sample encode the same CDR3. The V and J genes are TRDV1 and TRDJ1; 9 bases fit TRDD3. Germline assignment: CDR1 TSWWSYY and CDR2 QGS. CDR3 size: 23 residues. The CDR3 sequence is CALGEQVFLSFPLGDRCTDKLIF. The DNA of the CDR3 is TGCGCTCTTGGGGAACAAGTTTTCCTTTCATTTCCACTGGGGGACCGTTGCACCGATAAACTCATCTTT.

A word on this clone: It is likely a read error: a sequence one base away is far more abundant. Other DNA variants within this sample encode the same CDR3. The rearrangement joins TRDV1 to TRDJ1, with 8 bases that match TRDD2. Here the J gene came from matching the DNA to germline, since TCRdb omits it. CDR3 length: 21 residues. Germline lookup yields CDR1 TSWWSYY and CDR2 QGS. The CDR3 nucleotides are TGTGCTCTCGGGGAACTCCCCACCTTCCTAATCACTTTCTGGGGAAACGGTAAACTCATCTTT. This encodes CALGELPTFLITFWGNGKLIF.

This clone was counted many times. TCRdb has a much larger clone's protein, which differs at residue 12 from the translation of this DNA, likely because of a read error; what is shown is the protein translated from the DNA. The V call is TRDV2, the J call TRDJ1; 8 bases agree with TRDD3. The J gene comes from matching the DNA to germline here; TCRdb lacks it. Germline V gene data show CDR1 as GEAIGNYY and CDR2 as EKD. The CDR3 spans 19 residues. The trim removed 0 bases at V and 0 bases at J, leaving 14 bases unmatched. In nucleotides, the CDR3 is TGTGCCTGTGACACCGGTAACCTCTACTGGGGGGCCGACACCGATAAACTCATCTTT. Its protein is CACDTGNLYWGADTDKLIF.

This clone is medium-sized (0.01 to 0.1%) in the sample. This specimen includes other DNA sequences encoding the same CDR3. The chain uses TRDV3 and TRDJ1; 7 positions match TRDD3. The germline gives CDR1 TVYSNPD, CDR2 GDNSRS (reference sequence). V trimming: 1 base; J trimming: 0 bases; junction bases outside the gene matches: 23. CDR3 length equals 20 residues. The CDR3 coding sequence is TGTGCCTTTATATCTTCCGCTACAGTCTGGGGGGCCAGGAACACCGATAAACTCATCTTT. This gives the protein CAFISSATVWGARNTDKLIF. Looking up the rest from reference TRDV3 and TRDJ1 gives the full variable domain: CDKVTQSSPDQTVASGSEVVLLCTYDTVYSNPDLFWYRIRPDYSFQFVFYGDNSRSEGADFTQGRFSVKHILTQKAFHLVISPVRTEDSATYYCAFISSATVWGARNTDKLIFGKGTRVTVEP.

This clone occurred many times. TCRdb assigns this DNA the protein of a much larger clone, which departs from its translation at residue 15; this likely reflects a read error, and the protein shown comes from translating the DNA. The rearrangement links TRDV2 to TRDJ1; 7 nucleotides line up with TRDD3. Germline V gene sequence: CDR1 GEAIGNYY, CDR2 EKD. This CDR3 contains 18 residues. CDR3 loop: CACDTLSTGEQYTDTLIF. CDR3 nucleotides: TGTGCCTGTGACACCCTAAGTACTGGGGAACAGTACACCGATACACTCATCTTT.

Remarks on this clone: TCRdb's listed protein matches a much larger clone and diverges from this DNA's translation at residue 19, likely through a read error; the protein shown comes from the DNA. With the J gene uncalled, the V gene is TRDV1; the table's D gene call, TRDD3, was not cross checked with the DNA. The CDR3 covers 21 residues. Germline loops: CDR1 TSWWSYY, CDR2 QGS. The CDR3 DNA reads as TGTGCTCTTGGGAAGGGGATTCTTTGGTGGGGGATACCAAAGTACACCGATAAATTCATCTTT. Translation gives CALGKGILWWGIPKYTDKFIF.

Concerning this clone: A far more abundant clone sits one base away, making this likely a read error. The same CDR3 can be traced to other DNA sequences in this sample. The chain recombines TRDV3 with TRDJ1; no firm D call. The J gene is absent in TCRdb and was assigned here via DNA matching to germline. This CDR3 comprises 15 residues. The ends were cut back, 3 bases at V and 2 bases at J, with 19 bases in the middle. From germline, CDR1 is TVYSNPD and CDR2 GDNSRS (reference sequence). The CDR3 spells CAFPYFAYYTDKLIF. Here the CDR3 DNA reads TGTGCCTTCCCATACTTTGCTTATTATACCGATAAACTCATCTTT.

Only a few counts were recorded for this clone. The amino acid sequence in TCRdb belongs to a much larger clone and departs from this DNA's translation at residue 14, likely a sequencing read error; the sequence shown is translated from the DNA. V and J are TRDV2 and TRDJ1; a possible D gene is TRDD3 (5 bases). No J segment appears in TCRdb, so it was assigned here by matching the sequence to germline. The CDR3 is 18 residues long. Germline V gene data show CDR1 as GEAIGNYY and CDR2 as EKD. CDR3 region: CACDTVDGIKRYTAKLIF. CDR3 in DNA: TGTGCCTGTGACACCGTCGACGGGATTAAACGGTACACCGCTAAACTCATCTTT.